These T cell receptor beta chains were read from a single sample in a study of post-analysis software for immune sequencing data. TCRdb fed the PCR reads into MiXCR, producing one record per CDR3 protein. The sample holds approximately 440,000 distinct CDR3 sequences, under 55% seen once. The sequencing input was blood. These receptors came from a girl aged 10 to 17 with multiple sclerosis. Each CDR3 is given with its conserved first and last residue. D genes are given only for firm matches. Expanded clones get a size class; other rows say once, few or many, or leave the size out.

d_gene: .; abundance: .; j_gene: TRBJ2-5; v_gene: TRBV28; CDR3nt: TGTGCCAGCAGGATTACAGGGATGAGGCAGGAGACCCAGTACTTC; CDR3aa: CASRITGMRQETQYF
d_gene: TRBD1; abundance: .; j_gene: TRBJ2-5; v_gene: TRBV6-2/TRBV6-3; CDR3nt: TGTGCCAGCAGTACCGGGACAGGGGTCCCAGAGACCCAGTACTTC; CDR3aa: CASSTGTGVPETQYF
d_gene: .; abundance: few; j_gene: TRBJ2-5; v_gene: TRBV4-1; CDR3nt: TGCGCCAGCAGCCAAGGTCTTAAGGGTTCGGAGACCCAGTACTTC; CDR3aa: CASSQGLKGSETQYF
d_gene: TRBD1; abundance: .; j_gene: TRBJ2-7; v_gene: TRBV28; CDR3nt: TGTGCCAGCAGCACCCCGACAGGGGCAACCCACGAGCAGTACTTC; CDR3aa: CASSTPTGATHEQYF
d_gene: TRBD1; abundance: .; j_gene: TRBJ2-3; v_gene: TRBV18; CDR3nt: TGTGCCAGCTCACTACGACAGGGGCAAAGCACAGATACGCAGTATTTT; CDR3aa: CASSLRQGQSTDTQYF
d_gene: .; abundance: .; j_gene: TRBJ2-5; v_gene: TRBV25-1; CDR3nt: TGTGCCAGCAGTGAATATCGGGGAGGTATAGAGACCCAGTACTTC; CDR3aa: CASSEYRGGIETQYF
d_gene: TRBD1; abundance: .; j_gene: TRBJ2-7; v_gene: TRBV5-1; CDR3nt: TGCGCCAGCAGCTTGGATGTACAGGGGGTCGAGCAGTACTTC; CDR3aa: CASSLDVQGVEQYF
d_gene: TRBD2; abundance: .; j_gene: TRBJ2-3; v_gene: TRBV12-3/TRBV12-4; CDR3nt: TGTGCCAGCAGCCGGACTAGCGGAACCACAGATACGCAGTATTTT; CDR3aa: CASSRTSGTTDTQYF
d_gene: .; abundance: .; j_gene: TRBJ1-1; v_gene: TRBV6-5; CDR3nt: TGTGCCAGCAGTTCCCCGCCTAAGTCCGGGGACACTGAAGCTTTCTTT; CDR3aa: CASSSPPKSGDTEAFF
d_gene: .; abundance: .; j_gene: TRBJ2-1; v_gene: TRBV6-5; CDR3nt: TGTGCCAGCAGTACCAGGGACGCGAGCTCCTACAATGAGCAGTTCTTC; CDR3aa: CASSTRDASSYNEQFF
d_gene: TRBD2; abundance: .; j_gene: TRBJ2-7; v_gene: TRBV18; CDR3nt: TGTGCCAGCTCACCGGGGACTAGCGGGAGTATCAACGAGCAGTACTTC; CDR3aa: CASSPGTSGSINEQYF
d_gene: TRBD1; abundance: .; j_gene: TRBJ2-1; v_gene: TRBV15; CDR3nt: TGTGCCACCAGCAGTCAACAGGGGAGCTCCTACAATGAGCAGTTCTTC; CDR3aa: CATSSQQGSSYNEQFF
d_gene: TRBD2; abundance: .; j_gene: TRBJ2-7; v_gene: TRBV20-1; CDR3nt: TGCAGTGCTACGACTAGCGGGAGTTCCGAGCAGTACTTC; CDR3aa: CSATTSGSSEQYF
d_gene: .; abundance: .; j_gene: TRBJ2-3; v_gene: TRBV6-5; CDR3nt: TGTGCCAGCAGTTACGACCAGAGGGATACGCAGTATTTT; CDR3aa: CASSYDQRDTQYF
d_gene: .; abundance: .; j_gene: TRBJ2-6; v_gene: TRBV28; CDR3nt: TGTGCCAGCAGTTTCAGGGTTCGGCTGCGCTCTGGGGCCAACGTCCTGACTTTC; CDR3aa: CASSFRVRLRSGANVLTF
d_gene: .; abundance: .; j_gene: TRBJ2-7; v_gene: TRBV4-1; CDR3nt: TGCGCCAGCAGCCAAGCGGGAAGAGGGCTATACGAGCAGTACTTC; CDR3aa: CASSQAGRGLYEQYF
d_gene: TRBD2; abundance: .; j_gene: TRBJ2-5; v_gene: TRBV20-1; CDR3nt: TGCAGTGCTAGAGATAGGAGGGAGGGCCTGGGTGTGGAGACCCAGTACTTC; CDR3aa: CSARDRREGLGVETQYF
d_gene: .; abundance: .; j_gene: TRBJ2-3; v_gene: TRBV7-3; CDR3nt: TGTGCCAGCAGCCTTGTAGGGGCAACAGATACGCAGTATTTT; CDR3aa: CASSLVGATDTQYF
d_gene: TRBD1; abundance: few; j_gene: TRBJ1-6; v_gene: TRBV5-1; CDR3nt: TGCGCCAGCAGCTCTGGACAGGGGGTACATTCACCCCTCCACTTT; CDR3aa: CASSSGQGVHSPLHF
d_gene: TRBD1; abundance: few; j_gene: TRBJ1-2; v_gene: TRBV7-9; CDR3nt: TGTGCCAGCATCGGGACAGGGTGGAGCGGTGACTATGGCTACACCTTC; CDR3aa: CASIGTGWSGDYGYTF
d_gene: .; abundance: many; j_gene: TRBJ2-1; v_gene: TRBV6-5; CDR3nt: TGTGCCAGCAGTTACTCGGGAGACGGAAATGAGCAGTTCTTC; CDR3aa: CASSYSGDGNEQFF
d_gene: .; abundance: .; j_gene: TRBJ2-7; v_gene: TRBV9; CDR3nt: TGTGCCAGCAGCGTAGGGCAGGAACCCTCCTACGAGCAGTACTTC; CDR3aa: CASSVGQEPSYEQYF
d_gene: TRBD1; abundance: .; j_gene: TRBJ1-1; v_gene: TRBV12-3/TRBV12-4; CDR3nt: TGTGCCACCGCGACAGGGGAGGGCACTGAAGCTTTCTTT; CDR3aa: CATATGEGTEAFF
d_gene: .; abundance: few; j_gene: TRBJ1-2; v_gene: TRBV5-1; CDR3nt: TGCGCCAGCAGCTTGTCTGGACGGAGTGGCTACACCTTC; CDR3aa: CASSLSGRSGYTF
d_gene: .; abundance: .; j_gene: TRBJ2-7; v_gene: TRBV20-1; CDR3nt: TGCAGTGCTAGAGATGACAGCAACTCCTACGAGCAGTACTTC; CDR3aa: CSARDDSNSYEQYF
d_gene: TRBD1; abundance: .; j_gene: TRBJ1-2; v_gene: TRBV12-3/TRBV12-4; CDR3nt: TGTGCCAGCAGTCCACCCCGACAGGGCGACTATGGCTACACCTTC; CDR3aa: CASSPPRQGDYGYTF
d_gene: TRBD1; abundance: .; j_gene: TRBJ2-3; v_gene: TRBV27; CDR3nt: TGTGCCAGCAGTTTATTCGGCAGGGGGCAGGGAGATACGCAGTATTTT; CDR3aa: CASSLFGRGQGDTQYF
d_gene: TRBD2; abundance: .; j_gene: TRBJ2-1; v_gene: TRBV7-3; CDR3nt: TGTGCCAGCAGCCTCGGACTAGCGGGACAAAGCTCCTACAATGAGCAGTTCTTC; CDR3aa: CASSLGLAGQSSYNEQFF